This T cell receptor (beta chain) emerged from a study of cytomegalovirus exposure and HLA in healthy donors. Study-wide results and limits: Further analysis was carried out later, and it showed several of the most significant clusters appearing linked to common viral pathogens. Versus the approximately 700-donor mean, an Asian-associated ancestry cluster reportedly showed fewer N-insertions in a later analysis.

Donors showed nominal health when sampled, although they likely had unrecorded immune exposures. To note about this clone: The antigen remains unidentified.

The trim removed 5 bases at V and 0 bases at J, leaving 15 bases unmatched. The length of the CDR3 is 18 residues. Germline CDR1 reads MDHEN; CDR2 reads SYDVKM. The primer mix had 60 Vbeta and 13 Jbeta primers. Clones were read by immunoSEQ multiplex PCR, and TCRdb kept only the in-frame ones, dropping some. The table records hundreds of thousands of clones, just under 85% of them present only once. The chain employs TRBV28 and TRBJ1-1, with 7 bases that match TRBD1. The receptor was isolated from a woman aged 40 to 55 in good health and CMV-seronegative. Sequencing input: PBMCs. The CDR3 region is CASSPQGEAARMNTEAFF. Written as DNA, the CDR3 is TGTGCCAGCAGTCCCCAGGGGGAAGCAGCGAGAATGAACACTGAAGCTTTCTTT.